This T cell receptor (beta chain) was found in a study of control samples from healthy donors and cancer patients. Sequencing was performed with immunoSEQ multiplex PCR; in TCRdb, only in-frame clones are kept and a portion is missing. This sample has around 180,000 clones, with around 90% found just once. The V end lost 1 base, the J end lost 5 bases, and 9 bases lay between the germline ends. CDR1 and CDR2 (germline): SNHLY, FYNNEI. The CDR3 sequence is 14 residues long. The chain couples TRBV2 to TRBJ2-4; no clear D gene. This clonotype was sampled from a woman aged 40 to 55 in good health. What was sequenced was blood. In nucleotides, the CDR3 is TGTGCCAGCAGTGAAGATGAGACGCAAAACATTCAGTACTTC. Translated: CASSEDETQNIQYF.